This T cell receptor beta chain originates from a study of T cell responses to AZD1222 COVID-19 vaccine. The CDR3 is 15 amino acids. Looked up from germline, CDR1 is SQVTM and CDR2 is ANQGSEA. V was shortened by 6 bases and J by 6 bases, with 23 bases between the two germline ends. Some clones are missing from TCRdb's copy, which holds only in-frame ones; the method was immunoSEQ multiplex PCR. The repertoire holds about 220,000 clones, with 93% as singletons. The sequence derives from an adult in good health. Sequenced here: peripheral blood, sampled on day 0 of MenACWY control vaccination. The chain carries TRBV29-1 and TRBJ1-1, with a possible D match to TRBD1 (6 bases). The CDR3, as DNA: TGCAGCGTCCTAAAGAGGGACACTCTTGGACCTGAAGCTTTCTTT. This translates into CSVLKRDTLGPEAFF. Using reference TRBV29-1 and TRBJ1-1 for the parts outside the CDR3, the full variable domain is SAVISQKPSRDICQRGTSLTIQCQVDSQVTMMFWYRQQPGQSLTLIATANQGSEATYESGFVIDKFPISRPNLTFSTLTVSNMSPEDSSIYLCSVLKRDTLGPEAFFGQGTRLTVV.